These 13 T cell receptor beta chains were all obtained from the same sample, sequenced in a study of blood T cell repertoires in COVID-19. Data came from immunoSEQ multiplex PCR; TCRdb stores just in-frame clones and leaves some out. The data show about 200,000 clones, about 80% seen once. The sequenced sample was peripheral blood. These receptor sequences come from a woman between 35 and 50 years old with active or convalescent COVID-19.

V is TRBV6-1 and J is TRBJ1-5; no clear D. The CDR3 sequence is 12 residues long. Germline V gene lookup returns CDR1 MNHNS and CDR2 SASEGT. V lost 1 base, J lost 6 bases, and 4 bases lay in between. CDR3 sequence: CASSEGSQPQHF. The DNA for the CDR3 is TGTGCCAGCAGTGAAGGCAGTCAGCCCCAGCATTTT.

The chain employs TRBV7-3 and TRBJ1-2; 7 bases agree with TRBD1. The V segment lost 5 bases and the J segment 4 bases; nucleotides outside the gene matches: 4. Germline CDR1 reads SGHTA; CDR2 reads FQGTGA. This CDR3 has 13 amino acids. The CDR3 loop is CASSQGGGYGYTF. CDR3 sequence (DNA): TGTGCCAGCAGCCAGGGGGGCGGCTATGGCTACACCTTC.

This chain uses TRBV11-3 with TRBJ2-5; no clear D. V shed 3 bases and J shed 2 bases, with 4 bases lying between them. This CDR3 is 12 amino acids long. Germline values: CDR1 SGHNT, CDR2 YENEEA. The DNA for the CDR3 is TGTGCCAGCAGCTTTCTTCAAGAGACCCAGTACTTC. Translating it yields CASSFLQETQYF.

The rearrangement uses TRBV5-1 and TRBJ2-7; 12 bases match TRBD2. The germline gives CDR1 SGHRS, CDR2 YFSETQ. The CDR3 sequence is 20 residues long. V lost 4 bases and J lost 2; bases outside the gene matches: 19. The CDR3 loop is CASSPTGGLAGGEKTYEQYF. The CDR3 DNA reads TGCGCCAGCAGCCCGACCGGGGGTCTAGCGGGAGGGGAGAAAACCTACGAGCAGTACTTC. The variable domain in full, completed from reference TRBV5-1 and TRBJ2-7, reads KAGVTQTPRYLIKTRGQQVTLSCSPISGHRSVSWYQQTPGQGLQFLFEYFSETQRNKGNFPGRFSGRQFSNSRSEMNVSTLELGDSALYLCASSPTGGLAGGEKTYEQYFGPGTRLTVT.

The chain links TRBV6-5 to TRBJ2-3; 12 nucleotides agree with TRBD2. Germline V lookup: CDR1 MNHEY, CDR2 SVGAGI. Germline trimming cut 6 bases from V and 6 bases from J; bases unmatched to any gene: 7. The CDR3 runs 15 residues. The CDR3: CASRASGGAGDTQYF. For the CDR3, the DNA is TGTGCCAGCAGAGCTAGCGGGGGGGCTGGCGATACGCAGTATTTT.

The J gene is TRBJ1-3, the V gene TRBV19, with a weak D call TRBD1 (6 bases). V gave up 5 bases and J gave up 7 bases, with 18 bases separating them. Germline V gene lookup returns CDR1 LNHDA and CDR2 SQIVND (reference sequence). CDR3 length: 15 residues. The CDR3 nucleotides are TGTGCCAGTAGTCCTGCACAGGGAAATCGGAACACCATATATTTT. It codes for CASSPAQGNRNTIYF.

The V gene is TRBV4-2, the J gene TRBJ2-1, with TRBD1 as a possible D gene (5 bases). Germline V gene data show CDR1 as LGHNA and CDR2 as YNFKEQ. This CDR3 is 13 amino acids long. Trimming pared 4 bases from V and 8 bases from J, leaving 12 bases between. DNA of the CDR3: TGTGCCAGCAGCCCCACAGGCGGCGATGAGCAGTTCTTC. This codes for CASSPTGGDEQFF.

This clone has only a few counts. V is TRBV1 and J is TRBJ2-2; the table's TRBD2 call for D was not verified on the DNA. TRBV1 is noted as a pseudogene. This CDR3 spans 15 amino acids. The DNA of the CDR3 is TGCACCAGCATGGCGGGGGAAATGAACACCGGGGAGCTGTTTTTT. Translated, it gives CTSMAGEMNTGELFF.

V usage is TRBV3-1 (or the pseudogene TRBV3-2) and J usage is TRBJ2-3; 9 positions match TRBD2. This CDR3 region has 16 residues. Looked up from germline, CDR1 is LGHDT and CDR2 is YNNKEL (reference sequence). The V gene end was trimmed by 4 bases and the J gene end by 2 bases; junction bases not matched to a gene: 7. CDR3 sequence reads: CASSRGGARNTDTQYF. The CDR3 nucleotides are TGTGCCAGCAGCCGCGGGGGGGCGAGGAACACAGATACGCAGTATTTT.

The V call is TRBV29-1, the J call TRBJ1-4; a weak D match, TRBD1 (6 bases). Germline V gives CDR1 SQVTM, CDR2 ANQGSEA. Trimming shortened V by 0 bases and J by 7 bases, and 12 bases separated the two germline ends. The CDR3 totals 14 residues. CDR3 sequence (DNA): TGCAGCGTTGAAGAGGGGGGGCGCGGTGAAAAACTGTTTTTT. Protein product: CSVEEGGRGEKLFF. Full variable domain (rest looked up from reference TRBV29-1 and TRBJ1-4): SAVISQKPSRDICQRGTSLTIQCQVDSQVTMMFWYRQQPGQSLTLIATANQGSEATYESGFVIDKFPISRPNLTFSTLTVSNMSPEDSSIYLCSVEEGGRGEKLFFGSGTQLSVL.

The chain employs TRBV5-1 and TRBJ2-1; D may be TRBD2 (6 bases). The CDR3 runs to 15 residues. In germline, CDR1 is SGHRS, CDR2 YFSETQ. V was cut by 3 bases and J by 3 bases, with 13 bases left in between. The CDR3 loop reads CASSWAGLNYNEQFF. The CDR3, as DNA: TGCGCCAGCAGCTGGGCGGGACTGAACTACAATGAGCAGTTCTTC.

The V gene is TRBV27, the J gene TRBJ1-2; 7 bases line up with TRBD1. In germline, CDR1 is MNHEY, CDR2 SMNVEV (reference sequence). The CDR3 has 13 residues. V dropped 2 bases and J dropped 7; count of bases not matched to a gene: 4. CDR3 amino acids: CASSLQGVRGYTF. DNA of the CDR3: TGTGCCAGCAGTTTACAGGGGGTACGTGGCTACACCTTC.

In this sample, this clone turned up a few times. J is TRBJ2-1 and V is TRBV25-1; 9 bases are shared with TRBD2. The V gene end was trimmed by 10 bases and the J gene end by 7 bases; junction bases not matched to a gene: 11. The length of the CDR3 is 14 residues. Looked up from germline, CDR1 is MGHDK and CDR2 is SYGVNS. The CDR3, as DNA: TGTGCCACCTCAACCAAGCGGGAGGAAAATGAGCAGTTCTTC. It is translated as CATSTKREENEQFF.